Detailed here is one T cell receptor (beta chain). What this receptor recognizes is not known. No base quality values were provided; no much bigger clone lies one nucleotide off. Receptors were amplified or captured by the immunoSEQ multiplex PCR assay. For the multiplex PCR, a mixture combining 60 forward primers for TCR Vbeta segments and 13 reverse primers for TCR Jbeta segments was used. A multiplex PCR assay on genomic DNA amplified the CDR3 region of rearranged TCR beta genes. On the Illumina HiSeq System, the amplified TCR beta libraries were sequenced as 87-base-pair reads. In the source study's methods: In a later analysis, some 80 million unique TCR beta chains were counted across the approximately 640 repertoires, and around 10 million of these chains were shared by at least two donors. A nearest-neighbor algorithm error-corrected the raw reads and collapsed the reads into unique sequences, merging closely related sequences to remove PCR and sequencing errors. To assign V, D and J gene segments, CDR3 sequences were aligned to IMGT reference sequences. Each retained sequence needed at least a six-nucleotide match to both a V gene segment and a J gene segment. Rearrangements were called productive when the CDR3 lacked stop codons and stayed in frame with V and J; all others were non-productive. Following IMGT convention, CDR3 was defined as the stretch from the second conserved V-encoded cysteine to the conserved J-encoded phenylalanine. In an earlier analysis of around 540 of the donors, sequences lacking an unambiguous match to a single V gene segment were excluded. In an earlier analysis of 450 to 750 of the donors, a V segment was called functional when productive rearrangements were above 56.7%, and segregating when the standard deviation between donors exceeded 5%. A statistical classification framework was developed to diagnose cytomegalovirus status using the catalog of TCR beta chain sequences. In a later analysis, TCR nucleotide sequences were compared against IMGT/GENE-DB human TR gene sequences so that V and J genes could be assigned. In a later analysis, CDR3 sequences and most-parsimonious VDJ recombination scenarios were assigned using the TCRdist pipeline. A later analysis defined each TCR beta chain by its CDR3 amino acid sequence plus V-gene family, and excluded reads lacking a unique V-gene family. A later analysis removed over 500 highly shared, low-generation-probability nucleotide sequences to deal with suspected cross-contamination and a sequencing artifact. For each public chain, a later analysis derived a clonal expansion index from normalized ranks of inferred template counts within each repertoire. A later analysis computed generation probabilities with a VDJ recombination model fitted to out-of-frame rearrangements, and checked the results against IGoR. A later analysis scored TCR-TCR, TCR-HLA and TCR-CMV co-occurrence with hypergeometric tests, applying a repertoire-size bias correction to TCR pairs. A later analysis estimated false discovery rates by permuting HLA or CMV assignments 20 times. In a later analysis, co-occurring TCRs were grouped using DBSCAN, with TCRdist sequence similarity added in when clustering inside HLA-allele-positive subsets. Repertoires with fewer than 30,000 or more than 120,000 public chains, plus five repertoires with anomalous nucleotide sharing, were excluded from co-occurrence clustering. The source is immuneACCESS, and TCRdb retained only in-frame sequences with V and J called. Part of the clones is not carried over; for the studies checked, unresolved V genes explain less than half of this, and the remainder is unexplained. From that table come the V and J calls and clone size; the DNA was used to work out D and trimming. The sample table shows fewer than 200,000 clones, and approximately 79% are seen once. Clones ranked in the top ten supply under 2.5% of the sample.

The data were taken from a study of cytomegalovirus exposure and HLA in healthy donors (TCRdb year 2017). Turning to the overall study: An earlier analysis of approximately 550 of the donors reported about 290 Gb of sequence data and some 100 million unique TCR beta sequences from about 200 million T cells. Around 330 gigabases of sequencing data and approximately 92 million unique TCR sequences made up an early release that covered 640 HLA-typed donors. Of the 300 to 400 genotyped donors, approximately 83% fell in the genetic ancestry cluster associated with self-reported Caucasian donors. The study aimed to test whether signatures of past pathogen exposure could be identified by cataloging public T cell receptors. The T cell repertoires of 700 or so subjects were profiled by immunosequencing and related to cytomegalovirus serostatus. Along with the roughly 670-subject first cohort, a separate validation cohort of over a hundred different subjects was used. To predict cytomegalovirus infection status, the study combined high-throughput TCR immunosequencing, statistical association of individual TCRs with disease status, and machine learning. A later analysis re-examined previously published TCR beta repertoires from more than 600 donors and added high-resolution HLA genotyping to investigate patterns of TCR occurrence. Rather than using new phenotypic data, the later analysis identified candidate immune exposures from TCR beta sequences and from how often those sequences occurred across donors. In an earlier analysis of 500 to 650 of the donors, high-throughput TCR beta sequencing was used to judge whether each TCR beta V gene segment behaved as functional or pseudogenic. Alongside the repertoire data, information on donor age, sex, ethnicity and CMV serostatus was compiled. In a later genetic analysis, genome-wide SNP genotypes for 398 of the 666 donors were used, and that subset was treated as a discovery cohort. All discovery cohort repertoires had been generated on a single sequencing platform. Class I and class II HLA loci were covered by the typing at four-digit resolution. The number of donors typed differed by locus, with roughly 629-640 for A, B, C, DRB1 and DQB1, around 500 for DQA1, some 570 for DPA1, and some 440 for DPB1. A handful of DR-DQ haplotypes were handled as single units for association and clustering because linkage in the cohort was strong. Among 300 to 450 genotyped donors of the cohort, an average of about 240,000 unique TCR beta nucleotide sequences were sequenced per donor, around 20% of them non-productive.

On the study overall, not on this receptor specifically: When HLA alleles, especially DR and DQ, strongly co-occurred, attributing TCR associations to individual alleles was difficult. It was suggested by the authors that the approach could potentially be generalized to other disease states and immunological phenotypes. Because HLA typing was missing for some donors at each locus, association tests included only the typed subset. A later analysis reported that several top co-occurrence clusters appeared linked to parvovirus B19, influenza, CMV and Epstein-Barr virus. In both the original and validation cohorts, the classifier was reported to diagnose cytomegalovirus status with high specificity and sensitivity. A further reported finding was that TCR beta sequences accurately predicted the HLA-A and HLA-B alleles for most subjects in the first cohort. A later analysis found that HLA-associated TCR beta chains were more clonally expanded and had lower generation probabilities than equally common non-associated chains. Specific HLA alleles were associated with 15,000 to 20,000 TCR beta sequences at a false discovery rate of 0.05 in a later analysis. Only TCR beta chains were sequenced in this cohort, and the absence of alpha or paired-chain data limited detectable features. Compared with the roughly 720-donor mean, donors in an Asian-associated ancestry cluster had fewer N-insertions in productive TCRs, according to a later genetic analysis. While some public TCRs were present in many individuals, most TCR sequences turned up only very rarely across donors. An association between a missense DCLRE1C variant and V-gene and J-gene trimming of TCR beta chains was found in a later genetic analysis and replicated in an independent cohort. Sequencing depth was assumed to be roughly uniform across donors in the presence/absence analyses, though that assumption may not hold. Because counts were too low, roughly 16 rarely observed V segments, including chromosome 9 orphons, were left out of the earlier analysis of 587 of the donors. A later analysis found that most CMV-associated TCR beta chains appeared HLA-restricted, with HLA associations seemingly driven largely by CMV exposure. According to a later analysis, TCR association rates differed among HLA loci, with DRB1 alleles showing the most associated TCRs and HLA-C alleles showing the fewest. Linkage disequilibrium might explain the correlated functional status among segregating V segments, but an unknown experimental factor could not be ruled out. The study listed 150 to 200 TCR beta chains as associated with cytomegalovirus. In an earlier analysis of 587 of the donors, most TCR beta V segments were observed in productive rearrangements about 90% or about 30% of the time, broadly matching IMGT annotations. A cluster of highly shared sequence variants was judged likely to be a technical artifact of the sequencing pipeline. Three of the identified cytomegalovirus-associated TCR beta chains were confirmed in vitro to be specific for cytomegalovirus antigens. CMV serostatus was the only immune exposure information available for the cohort.

The cohort consisted of 666 healthy bone marrow donors. At the time of sampling, all cohort members were nominally healthy, though unrecorded immune exposures were likely present. The donor was CMV seronegative and was included in the group of 352 seronegative cohort members. A peripheral blood sample was collected from each donor, and TCR beta sequencing was performed on peripheral blood mononuclear cells. The Qiagen DNeasy Blood Extraction Kit was used to extract genomic DNA from the blood cell samples. This clonotype originated in a man aged 40-50 years in good health and CMV-seronegative. Sequencing input: PBMCs.

The encoded CDR3 is CATSRDYYQETQYF. Read as DNA, the sequence is TGTGCCACCAGCAGAGACTACTACCAAGAGACCCAGTACTTC. The V gene is TRBV15 and the J gene is TRBJ2-5; no D gene is confidently identified. V lost 0 bases and J lost 0 bases; the stretch between them is 5 bases long. CDR1 and CDR2 (LNHNV, YYDKDF) derive from the germline V gene (reference sequence). The CDR3 runs 14 amino acids, cysteine and phenylalanine included. Solely the CDR3 DNA is kept, with 42 bases framed from the first base.